This T cell receptor (beta chain) was captured by sequencing in a study of OX40 agonist ivuxolimab in advanced cancers. This table comes from immunoSEQ multiplex PCR, and its TCRdb copy is limited to in-frame clones, with some not included. Of about 16,000 clones in the sample, approximately 80% were seen once. The V gene's germline CDR1 is SGHNT and CDR2 YENEEA. This CDR3 spans 15 amino acids. V lost 1 base, J lost 0 bases, and 6 bases lay in between. The specimen comprised CD4+ or CD8+ T cells sorted from blood, sampled in a trial of the OX40 agonist ivuxolimab. The chain links TRBV11-3 to TRBJ2-2, with D hard to call. This receptor was identified in an adult with an advanced solid tumor such as melanoma, head and neck, liver or kidney cancer. The CDR3 reads CASSLGYSNTGELFF. The CDR3 DNA reads as TGTGCCAGCAGCTTAGGGTATTCGAACACCGGGGAGCTGTTTTTT.